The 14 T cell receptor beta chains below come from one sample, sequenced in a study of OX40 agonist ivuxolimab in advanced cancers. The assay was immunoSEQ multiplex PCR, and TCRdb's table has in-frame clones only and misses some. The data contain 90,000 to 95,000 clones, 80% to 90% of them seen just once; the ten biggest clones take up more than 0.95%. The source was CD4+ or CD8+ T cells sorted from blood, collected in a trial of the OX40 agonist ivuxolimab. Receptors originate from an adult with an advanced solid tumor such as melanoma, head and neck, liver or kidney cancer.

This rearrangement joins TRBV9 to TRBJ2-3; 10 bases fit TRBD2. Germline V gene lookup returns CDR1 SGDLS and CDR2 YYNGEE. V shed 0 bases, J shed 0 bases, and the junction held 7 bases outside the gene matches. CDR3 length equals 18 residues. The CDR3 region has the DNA TGTGCCAGCAGCGTAGGGCTAGCGGGGGTGCAGAGCACAGATACGCAGTATTTT. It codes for CASSVGLAGVQSTDTQYF.

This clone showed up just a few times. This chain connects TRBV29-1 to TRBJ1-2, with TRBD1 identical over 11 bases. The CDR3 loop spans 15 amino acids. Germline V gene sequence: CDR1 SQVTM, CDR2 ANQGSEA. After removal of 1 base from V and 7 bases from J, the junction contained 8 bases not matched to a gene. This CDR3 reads CSVEGPGQGGGGYTF. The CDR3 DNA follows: TGCAGCGTTGAAGGCCCGGGACAGGGGGGCGGTGGCTACACCTTC.

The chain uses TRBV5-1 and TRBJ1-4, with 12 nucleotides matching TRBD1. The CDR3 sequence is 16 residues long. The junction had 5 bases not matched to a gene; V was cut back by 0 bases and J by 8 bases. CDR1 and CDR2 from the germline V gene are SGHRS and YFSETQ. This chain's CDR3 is CASSLAGTGGSEKLFF. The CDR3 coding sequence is TGCGCCAGCAGCTTGGCTGGGACAGGGGGCTCAGAAAAACTGTTTTTT.

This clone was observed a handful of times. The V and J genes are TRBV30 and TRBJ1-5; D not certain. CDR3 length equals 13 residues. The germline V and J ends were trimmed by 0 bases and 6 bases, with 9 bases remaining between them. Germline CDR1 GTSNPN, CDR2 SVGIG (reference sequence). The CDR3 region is CAWSVRDFQPQHF. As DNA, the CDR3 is TGTGCCTGGAGTGTGAGGGATTTTCAGCCCCAGCATTTT.

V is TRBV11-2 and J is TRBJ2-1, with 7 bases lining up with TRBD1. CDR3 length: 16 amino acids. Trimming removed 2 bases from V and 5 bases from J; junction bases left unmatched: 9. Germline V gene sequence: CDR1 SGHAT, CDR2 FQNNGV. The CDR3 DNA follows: TGTGCCAGCAGCTTAAGTCCAGGGGGTGGGGACAATGAGCAGTTCTTC. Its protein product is CASSLSPGGGDNEQFF.

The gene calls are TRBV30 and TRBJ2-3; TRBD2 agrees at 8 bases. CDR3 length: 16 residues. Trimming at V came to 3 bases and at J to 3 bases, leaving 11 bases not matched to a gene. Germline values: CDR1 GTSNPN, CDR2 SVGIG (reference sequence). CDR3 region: CAWSFGGGARTDTQYF. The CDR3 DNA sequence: TGTGCCTGGAGCTTCGGGGGGGGCGCCAGGACAGATACGCAGTATTTT. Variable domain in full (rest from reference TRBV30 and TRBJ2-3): SQTIHQWPATLVQPVGSPLSLECTVEGTSNPNLYWYRQAAGRGLQLLFYSVGIGQISSEVPQNLSASRPQDRQFILSSKKLLLSDSGFYLCAWSFGGGARTDTQYFGPGTRLTVL.

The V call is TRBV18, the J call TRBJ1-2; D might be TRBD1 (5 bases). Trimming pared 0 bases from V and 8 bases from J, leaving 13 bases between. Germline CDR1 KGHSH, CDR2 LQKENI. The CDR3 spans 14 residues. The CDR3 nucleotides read TGTGCCAGCTCACCACCGGGACCTTCAACCGGCTACACCTTC. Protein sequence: CASSPPGPSTGYTF.

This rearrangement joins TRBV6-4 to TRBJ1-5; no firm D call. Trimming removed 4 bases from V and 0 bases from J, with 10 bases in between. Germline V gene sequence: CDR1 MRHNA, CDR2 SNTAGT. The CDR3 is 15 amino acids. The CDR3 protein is CASSADGNSNQPQHF. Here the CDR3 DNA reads TGTGCCAGCAGTGCGGACGGAAATAGCAATCAGCCCCAGCATTTT.

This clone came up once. As DNA, the CDR3 is TGTGCCAGCAGCGCGATGGGAACACTGGGACTAGCGGACAACACCGGGGAGCTGTTTTTT. It translates to CASSAMGTLGLADNTGELFF. This chain connects TRBV9 to TRBJ2-2; TRBD2 matches at 11 bases. CDR1 is SGDLS, CDR2 YYNGEE, per germline. The CDR3 has 20 amino acids. With 3 bases clipped from V and 2 bases from J, the junction kept 15 bases outside the gene matches.

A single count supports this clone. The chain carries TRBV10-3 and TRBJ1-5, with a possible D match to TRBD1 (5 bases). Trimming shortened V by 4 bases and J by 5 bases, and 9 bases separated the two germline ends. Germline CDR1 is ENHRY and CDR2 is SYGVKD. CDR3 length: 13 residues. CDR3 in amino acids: CAISAGGDQPQHF. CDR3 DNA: TGTGCCATCAGTGCGGGGGGGGATCAGCCCCAGCATTTT.

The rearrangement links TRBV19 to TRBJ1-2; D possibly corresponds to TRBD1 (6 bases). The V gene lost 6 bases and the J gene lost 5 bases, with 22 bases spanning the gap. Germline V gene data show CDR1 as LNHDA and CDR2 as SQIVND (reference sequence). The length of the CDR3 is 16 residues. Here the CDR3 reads CASSNPGTPSGYGYTF. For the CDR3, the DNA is TGTGCCAGTAGCAACCCCGGGACACCATCTGGGTATGGCTACACCTTC.

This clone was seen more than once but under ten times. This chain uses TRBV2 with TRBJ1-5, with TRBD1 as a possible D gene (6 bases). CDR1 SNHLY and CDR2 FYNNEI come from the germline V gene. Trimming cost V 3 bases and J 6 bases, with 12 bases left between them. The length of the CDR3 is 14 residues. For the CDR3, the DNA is TGTGCCAGCAGTGACGCGGGGGCCGGTCAGCCCCAGCATTTT. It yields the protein CASSDAGAGQPQHF.

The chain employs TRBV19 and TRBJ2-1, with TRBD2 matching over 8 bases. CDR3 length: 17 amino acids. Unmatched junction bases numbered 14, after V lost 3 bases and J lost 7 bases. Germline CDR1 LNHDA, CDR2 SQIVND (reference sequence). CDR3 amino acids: CASSMSAGGALGNEQFF. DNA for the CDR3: TGTGCCAGTAGTATGAGTGCCGGGGGGGCTTTAGGAAATGAGCAGTTCTTC.

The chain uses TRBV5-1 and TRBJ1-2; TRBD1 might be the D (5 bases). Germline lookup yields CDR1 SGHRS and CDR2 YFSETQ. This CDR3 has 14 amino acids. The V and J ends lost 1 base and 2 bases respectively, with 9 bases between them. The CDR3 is CASSLTAGNYGYTF. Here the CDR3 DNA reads TGCGCCAGCAGCTTGACGGCAGGGAACTATGGCTACACCTTC. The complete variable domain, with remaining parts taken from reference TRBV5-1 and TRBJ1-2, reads KAGVTQTPRYLIKTRGQQVTLSCSPISGHRSVSWYQQTPGQGLQFLFEYFSETQRNKGNFPGRFSGRQFSNSRSEMNVSTLELGDSALYLCASSLTAGNYGYTFGSGTRLTVV.